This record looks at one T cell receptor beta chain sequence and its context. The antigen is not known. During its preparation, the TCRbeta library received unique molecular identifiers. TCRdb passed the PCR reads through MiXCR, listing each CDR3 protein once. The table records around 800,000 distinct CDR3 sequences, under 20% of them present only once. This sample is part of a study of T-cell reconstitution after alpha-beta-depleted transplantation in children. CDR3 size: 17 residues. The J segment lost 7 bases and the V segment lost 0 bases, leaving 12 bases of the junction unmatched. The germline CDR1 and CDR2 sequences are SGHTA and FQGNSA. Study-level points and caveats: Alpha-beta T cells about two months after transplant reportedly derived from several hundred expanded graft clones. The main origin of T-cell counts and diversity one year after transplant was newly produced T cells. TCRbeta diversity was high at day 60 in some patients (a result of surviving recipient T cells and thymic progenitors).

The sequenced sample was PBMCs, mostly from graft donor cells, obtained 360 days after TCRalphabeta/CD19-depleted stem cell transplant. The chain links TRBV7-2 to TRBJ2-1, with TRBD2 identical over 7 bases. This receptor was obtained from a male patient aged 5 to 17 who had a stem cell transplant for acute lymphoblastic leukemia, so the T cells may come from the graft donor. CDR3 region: CASSLAQLAEVPNEQFF. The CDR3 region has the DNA TGTGCCAGCAGCTTAGCCCAGCTAGCGGAGGTGCCGAATGAGCAGTTCTTC.